These 23 T cell receptor beta chains came from one sample sequenced in a study of CD8+ T cells in alopecia areata. Extraction and reverse transcription of RNA yielded cDNA as the sequencing template. Generated by immunoSEQ multiplex PCR, the TCRdb table keeps only in-frame clones and is missing some. This table has about 150,000 clones, more than 45% appearing once. The sequencing used CD8+ T cells sorted from blood, collected at week 0. The receptors were gathered from a human donor with alopecia areata.

This clone was counted only a few times. The same CDR3 also results from other DNA sequences found in this sample. The chain recombines TRBV29-1 with TRBJ2-2; the D gene could be TRBD1 or TRBD2 (5 bases each). Trimming took off 4 bases at V and 5 bases at J, with 8 bases between the two ends. CDR1 is SQVTM and CDR2 is ANQGSEA in the germline V gene. The CDR3 covers 12 residues. The CDR3 is CSVVWGTGELFF. As DNA, the CDR3 is TGCAGCGTTGTGTGGGGGACCGGGGAGCTGTTTTTT.

A single count supports this clone. The chain has TRBV27 and TRBJ1-5; D call uncertain. The CDR3 runs 13 residues. CDR1 MNHEY and CDR2 SMNVEV come from the germline V gene (reference sequence). V was trimmed by 2 bases and J by 9 bases, leaving 11 bases between them. The CDR3 nucleotides are TGTGCCAGCAGTTTAGCCGGTTCCCGGCCCCAGCATTTT. This sequence encodes CASSLAGSRPQHF.

The sample holds a few counts of this clone. The CDR3 coding sequence is TGTGCCAGCAGCGCGACTAGCGGGGGCACAGATACGCAGTATTTT. This codes for CASSATSGGTDTQYF. The chain is built from TRBV9 and TRBJ2-3; TRBD2 matches 11 bases. The ends lost 3 bases at V and 1 base at J; junction bases unmatched: 1. There are 15 residues in the CDR3. Looked up from germline, CDR1 is SGDLS and CDR2 is YYNGEE.

This chain joins TRBV5-6 and TRBJ2-1; 9 bases are a match to TRBD2. The CDR3 length is 13 residues. V was clipped by 2 bases and J by 9 bases; unmatched bases: 3. Germline CDR1 and CDR2: SGHDT and YYEEEE. The CDR3 protein is CASSLLLAGEQFF. The CDR3 DNA reads TGTGCCAGCAGCTTACTACTAGCGGGTGAGCAGTTCTTC.

This clone was seen more than once but under ten times. The rearrangement joins TRBV27 to TRBJ1-2, with TRBD1 identical over 9 bases. The CDR3 length is 16 residues. Germline values: CDR1 MNHEY, CDR2 SMNVEV (reference sequence). The trim removed 5 bases at V and 6 bases at J, leaving 13 bases unmatched. The CDR3 bases are TGTGCCAGCAGTCCAAAACAGGGGGCGGGTATGGATGGCTACACCTTC. As protein: CASSPKQGAGMDGYTF.

The chain uses TRBV5-6 and TRBJ2-1, with a weak D call TRBD2 (6 bases). Germline CDR1 is SGHDT and CDR2 is YYEEEE. The CDR3 consists of 11 residues. V shed 5 bases and J shed 7 bases, with 7 bases lying between them. Here the CDR3 DNA reads TGTGCCAGCAGGGAGGGAAATGAGCAGTTCTTC. It is translated as CASREGNEQFF. The full variable domain, with the rest looked up from reference TRBV5-6 and TRBJ2-1, is DAGVTQSPTHLIKTRGQQVTLRCSPKSGHDTVSWYQQALGQGPQFIFQYYEEEERQRGNFPDRFSGHQFPNYSSELNVNALLLGDSALYLCASREGNEQFFGPGTRLTVL.

This chain links TRBV6-1 with TRBJ2-7; D remains unclear. Germline V CDR1 and CDR2: MNHNS, SASEGT. Trimming took 8 bases from V and 2 from J, leaving 19 bases between them. The CDR3 spans 15 residues. In nucleotides, the CDR3 is TGTGCCAGCTTAAGCCCCCGGACGCCTACCTACGAGCAGTACTTC. Translating gives CASLSPRTPTYEQYF.

This clone was found a few times. The chain joins TRBV2 to TRBJ1-5, with D maybe TRBD1 (6 bases). This CDR3 contains 15 residues. V lost 4 bases and J 0 bases, leaving 10 bases between the germline ends. In germline, CDR1 is SNHLY, CDR2 FYNNEI. DNA of the CDR3: TGTGCCAGCAGTGGGCAGGGGCATAGCAATCAGCCCCAGCATTTT. Protein: CASSGQGHSNQPQHF.

V gene TRBV29-1 combines with J gene TRBJ1-2; D not resolved. The length of the CDR3 is 13 residues. Trimming took 7 bases from V and 8 from J, leaving 20 bases between them. Germline assignment: CDR1 SQVTM and CDR2 ANQGSEA. Written as DNA, the CDR3 is TGCAGCGCCCCCGAGGGTCGAGAAGGCGGCTACACCTTC. It is translated as CSAPEGREGGYTF.

The chain has TRBV6-5 and TRBJ1-1; D uncertain. In germline, CDR1 is MNHEY, CDR2 SVGAGI. Trimming removed 2 bases at V and 0 bases at J, with 7 bases between. This CDR3 contains 14 residues. The CDR3 DNA follows: TGTGCCAGCAGTTACGGCGGAATGAACACTGAAGCTTTCTTT. The encoded protein is CASSYGGMNTEAFF.

The rearrangement uses TRBV29-1 and TRBJ2-7; a possible D gene is TRBD2 (5 bases). With 6 bases removed from V and 3 bases from J, the gap between germline ends came to 9 bases. The CDR3 sequence is 11 residues long. CDR1 and CDR2 (germline): SQVTM, ANQGSEA. The CDR3, as DNA: TGCAGCGTGGAGGTCCACTACGAGCAGTACTTC. Translated, it gives CSVEVHYEQYF.

This chain uses TRBV4-3 with TRBJ2-3, with D uncertain. Germline V gene lookup returns CDR1 LGHNA and CDR2 YSLEER. This CDR3 comprises 14 residues. The ends were cut back, 0 bases at V and 5 bases at J, with 9 bases in the middle. The CDR3 is CASSQDERRDTQYF. DNA of the CDR3: TGCGCCAGCAGCCAAGATGAACGGAGAGATACGCAGTATTTT.

In this sample, this clone turned up once. The chain is built from TRBV9 and TRBJ2-1; TRBD2 aligns across 7 bases. V trimming: 3 bases; J trimming: 4 bases; junction bases outside the gene matches: 4. Germline V gene data show CDR1 as SGDLS and CDR2 as YYNGEE. CDR3 length: 14 amino acids. Written as DNA, the CDR3 is TGTGCCAGCAGCGCCTACGGGGGGTACAATGAGCAGTTCTTC. It translates to CASSAYGGYNEQFF.

This clone was counted between two and nine times. The chain employs TRBV7-9 and TRBJ1-2; 10 bases agree with TRBD1. J was trimmed by 5 bases and V by 5 bases; bases with no gene match: 11. The CDR3 runs to 16 residues. Germline V gene sequence: CDR1 SEHNR, CDR2 FQNEAQ (reference sequence). CDR3 loop: CASSRGSGQGKYGYTF. CDR3 DNA: TGTGCCAGCAGCCGAGGATCGGGACAGGGGAAGTATGGCTACACCTTC.

Here the CDR3 DNA reads TGTGCCAGCAGCCCAGCGGCCAATGAGCAGTTCTTC. As protein: CASSPAANEQFF. This rearrangement joins TRBV9 to TRBJ2-1, with D possibly TRBD2 on 5 matching bases. CDR3 length: 12 residues. Trimming removed 4 bases at V and 6 bases at J, with 8 bases between. Germline V CDR1 and CDR2: SGDLS, YYNGEE. Full variable domain (remainder filled in from reference TRBV9 and TRBJ2-1): DSGVTQTPKHLITATGQRVTLRCSPRSGDLSVYWYQQSLDQGLQFLIQYYNGEERAKGNILERFSAQQFPDLHSELNLSSLELGDSALYFCASSPAANEQFFGPGTRLTVL.

This rearrangement joins TRBV19 to TRBJ2-7; tentatively, D is TRBD1 (6 bases). Trimming cost V 5 bases and J 0 bases, with 11 bases left between them. The germline V gene encodes CDR1 LNHDA and CDR2 SQIVND (reference sequence). The CDR3 spans 14 residues. The CDR3 loop is CASSWTASSYEQYF. The DNA of the CDR3 is TGTGCCAGTAGTTGGACAGCCAGCTCCTACGAGCAGTACTTC.

The chain couples TRBV9 to TRBJ1-2; D ambiguous. Trimming removed 3 bases from V and 6 bases from J, with 21 bases in between. The germline V gene encodes CDR1 SGDLS and CDR2 YYNGEE. The CDR3 spans 16 residues. CDR3 sequence (DNA): TGTGCCAGCAGCGAGTCCCCCCAGACTCCTTTGGATGGCTACACCTTC. Protein: CASSESPQTPLDGYTF. The full variable domain, its missing parts supplied by reference TRBV9 and TRBJ1-2, is DSGVTQTPKHLITATGQRVTLRCSPRSGDLSVYWYQQSLDQGLQFLIQYYNGEERAKGNILERFSAQQFPDLHSELNLSSLELGDSALYFCASSESPQTPLDGYTFGSGTRLTVV.

The chain links TRBV7-8 to TRBJ1-1; TRBD1 is a possible D gene (6 bases). There are 14 residues in the CDR3. Germline CDR1 and CDR2: SGHVS and FQNEAQ. The V and J ends lost 5 bases and 1 base respectively, with 11 bases between them. CDR3 in amino acids: CASSQAGANTEAFF. CDR3 coding DNA: TGTGCCAGCAGCCAAGCGGGGGCGAACACTGAAGCTTTCTTT.

The chain recombines TRBV27 with TRBJ1-1; a possible D gene is TRBD1 (5 bases). The V end was cut by 11 bases, the J end by 10 bases, with 23 bases between. The CDR3 totals 13 residues. Germline V gene sequence: CDR1 MNHEY, CDR2 SMNVEV (reference sequence). The CDR3, as DNA: TGTGCCGTCGGAGATGGGGGATTGGCTGGAGCTTTCTTT. It encodes CAVGDGGLAGAFF.

The chain is built from TRBV9 and TRBJ2-3; no definite D call. CDR3 size: 12 residues. The germline V gene has CDR1 SGDLS and CDR2 YYNGEE. The V end was cut by 4 bases, the J end by 9 bases, with 12 bases between. CDR3: CASSPEARTQYF. In DNA form, the CDR3 reads TGTGCCAGCAGCCCTGAGGCGAGGACGCAGTATTTT.

CDR3 loop: CASRRGVGETQYF. The DNA of the CDR3 is TGTGCCAGCAGACGGGGAGTAGGGGAGACCCAGTACTTC. The chain combines TRBV25-1 with TRBJ2-5; D perhaps matches TRBD2 (5 bases). V dropped 6 bases and J dropped 5 bases, with 13 bases sitting between them. Germline assignment: CDR1 MGHDK and CDR2 SYGVNS. The CDR3 totals 13 residues.

The chain is built from TRBV6-5 and TRBJ2-2; possibly TRBD1 for D (5 bases). The CDR3 has 13 amino acids. Germline V gives CDR1 MNHEY, CDR2 SVGAGI. Trimming took 5 bases from V and 4 from J, leaving 8 bases between them. The CDR3 nucleotides read TGTGCCAGCAGTCTTGACAGCACCGGGGAGCTGTTTTTT. Its protein product is CASSLDSTGELFF.

CDR3 sequence: CASSEPGQDWNEQFF. The CDR3 nucleotides are TGTGCCAGCAGTGAGCCGGGACAGGACTGGAATGAGCAGTTCTTC. V is TRBV2 and J is TRBJ2-1, with TRBD1 matching 8 bases. Germline V CDR1 and CDR2: SNHLY, FYNNEI. The junction had 8 bases not matched to a gene; V was cut back by 3 bases and J by 7 bases. The CDR3 loop spans 15 amino acids.